This TCR beta chain is drawn from a study of T cells in Graves' hyperthyroidism and ophthalmopathy. The germline V gene has CDR1 MGHDK and CDR2 SYGVNS. V was cut by 1 base and J by 3 bases, with 12 bases left in between. There are 16 residues in the CDR3. There were TCR beta CDR3 regions amplified from RNA transcripts. The TCR CDR3 first-round RT-PCR relied on the HTBI primer set. TCRdb analysed the multiplex PCR reads with MiXCR anew, one entry per CDR3 protein. Among hundreds of thousands of distinct CDR3 sequences listed, roughly a sixth were seen once. This clonotype was observed a handful of times.

The clonotype originates from a woman aged 18-29 years with Graves' hyperthyroidism. The sequencing sample was made of blood. The rearrangement uses TRBV25-1 and TRBJ1-4, with unresolved D. CDR3 DNA: TGTGCCAGCAGTGAATCGATCCCGGGGTCTAATGAAAAACTGTTTTTT. Translated, it gives CASSESIPGSNEKLFF.